A single sample gave rise to the 15 T cell receptor beta chains below, sequenced in a study of T cell responses to AZD1222 COVID-19 vaccine. The data were produced by immunoSEQ multiplex PCR, yet TCRdb's version contains in-frame clones alone and is incomplete. The data show around 78,000 clones, about 82% seen once. The source was peripheral blood, collected on day 0 of AZD1222 vaccination. These receptors were taken from an adult in good health.

The rearrangement joins TRBV3-1 (or the pseudogene TRBV3-2) to TRBJ2-1, with 11 positions matching TRBD2. There are 17 residues in the CDR3. Germline assignment: CDR1 LGHDT and CDR2 YNNKEL (reference sequence). V was pared by 1 base and J by 5 bases, with 7 bases of the junction left unmatched. This CDR3 is CASSQGSGLAVNNEQFF. DNA for the CDR3: TGTGCCAGCAGCCAAGGCTCGGGACTAGCGGTAAACAATGAGCAGTTCTTC.

The sample holds a few counts of this clone. This chain links TRBV2 with TRBJ2-3, with D perhaps TRBD2 (6 bases). The CDR3 loop spans 13 amino acids. V was trimmed by 9 bases and J by 3 bases, leaving 13 bases between them. Germline lookup yields CDR1 SNHLY and CDR2 FYNNEI. The CDR3 protein is CASVYGGTDTQYF. The DNA for the CDR3 is TGTGCCAGTGTATACGGAGGGACAGATACGCAGTATTTT. Based on the CDR3 plus reference TRBV2 and TRBJ2-3, the full variable domain is EPEVTQTPSHQVTQMGQEVILRCVPISNHLYFYWYRQILGQKVEFLVSFYNNEISEKSEIFDDQFSVERPDGSNFTLKIRSTKLEDSAMYFCASVYGGTDTQYFGPGTRLTVL.

V usage is TRBV11-2 and J usage is TRBJ2-1; no definite D call. Per the germline V gene, CDR1 is SGHAT and CDR2 is FQNNGV. This CDR3 is built from 15 residues. Trimming took off 2 bases at V and 0 bases at J, with 8 bases between the two ends. For the CDR3, the DNA is TGTGCCAGCAGCTTACTCCCCAGCTCCTACAATGAGCAGTTCTTC. As protein: CASSLLPSSYNEQFF.

The chain combines TRBV4-3 with TRBJ2-1; 7 bases fit TRBD2. Germline CDR1 LGHNA, CDR2 YSLEER. J was trimmed by 3 bases and V by 3 bases; bases with no gene match: 11. This CDR3 contains 17 residues. CDR3: CASSQGVGGAGYNEQFF. DNA of the CDR3: TGCGCCAGCAGCCAGGGGGTGGGAGGGGCTGGCTACAATGAGCAGTTCTTC.

This clone has just a few counts. The J gene is TRBJ2-7, the V gene TRBV6-2 or TRBV6-3; 8 bases are a match to TRBD1. The CDR3 is 17 amino acids. The V and J ends lost 0 bases and 2 bases, in that order; junction bases with no gene match: 9. Germline V gene data show CDR1 as MNHEY and CDR2 as SVGEGT. The CDR3 here is CASSYSTRNRGAYEQYF. CDR3 in DNA: TGTGCCAGCAGTTACTCGACCCGGAACAGGGGGGCCTACGAGCAGTACTTC.

The chain carries TRBV6-5 and TRBJ2-7; 14 positions agree with TRBD2. The CDR3 covers 14 residues. V gave up 9 bases and J gave up 0 bases; unmatched junction bases: 1. Germline-derived CDR1 and CDR2 are MNHEY and SVGAGI. The CDR3 protein is CARGTSGSSYEQYF. DNA of the CDR3: TGTGCCAGAGGGACTAGCGGGAGCTCCTACGAGCAGTACTTC.

The chain recombines TRBV5-6 with TRBJ1-2; 11 bases align to TRBD1. With 3 bases clipped from V and 3 bases from J, the junction kept 4 bases outside the gene matches. This CDR3 has 15 amino acids. In germline, CDR1 is SGHDT, CDR2 YYEEEE. In nucleotides, the CDR3 is TGTGCCAGCAGCTATCCGGGACAGGGGGACTATGGCTACACCTTC. Its translation: CASSYPGQGDYGYTF.

The J gene is TRBJ2-7, the V gene TRBV4-1; D remains ambiguous. Trimming removed 2 bases from V and 0 bases from J, with 5 bases in between. Germline V gene sequence: CDR1 MGHRA, CDR2 YSYEKL. The CDR3 runs to 13 residues. The CDR3 sequence is CASSQYASYEQYF. The CDR3 DNA reads TGCGCCAGCAGCCAATATGCCTCCTACGAGCAGTACTTC.

V gene TRBV9 combines with J gene TRBJ2-7; weak D call: TRBD1 (6 bases). This CDR3 contains 14 residues. V dropped 0 bases and J dropped 2 bases, with 9 bases sitting between them. CDR1 is SGDLS, CDR2 YYNGEE, per germline. The CDR3 bases are TGTGCCAGCAGCGTAGAGGGGGAACCCTACGAGCAGTACTTC. Encoded protein: CASSVEGEPYEQYF.

This chain joins TRBV6-5 and TRBJ1-2; D is undetermined. The CDR3 has 15 residues. Germline CDR1 is MNHEY and CDR2 is SVGAGI. The ends were cut back, 4 bases at V and 4 bases at J, with 16 bases in the middle. In DNA, the CDR3 is TGTGCCAGCAGTTCCCTCCGGGGAACGGGCTATGGCTACACCTTC. Protein product: CASSSLRGTGYGYTF.

This chain uses TRBV6-5 with TRBJ2-7, with 10 positions matching TRBD2. In germline, CDR1 is MNHEY, CDR2 SVGAGI. This CDR3 has 15 residues. The V segment lost 5 bases and the J segment 3 bases; nucleotides outside the gene matches: 7. The CDR3 DNA follows: TGTGCCAGCAGTCCCCTAGCGGGGGAGTTCTACGAGCAGTACTTC. Protein sequence: CASSPLAGEFYEQYF.

The chain employs TRBV19 and TRBJ1-2, with 8 bases fitting TRBD1. With V trimmed by 5 bases and J by 8 bases, 10 bases remained unmatched. Germline CDR1 is LNHDA and CDR2 is SQIVND (reference sequence). The CDR3 is made up of 14 amino acids. This CDR3 is CASSFLGQGQGYTF. The CDR3 DNA reads as TGTGCCAGTAGTTTCCTCGGACAGGGCCAGGGCTACACCTTC.

The chain couples TRBV12-1 to TRBJ2-3; TRBD2 is taken as the D call from the table, unchecked against the DNA. TRBV12-1 is marked as a pseudogene. The CDR3 is made up of 16 amino acids. The CDR3 loop is CASSFRWGGRTDTQYF. The CDR3 nucleotides are TGTGCCAGCAGCTTTAGGTGGGGGGGAAGGACAGATACGCAGTATTTT.

CDR3 sequence: CSATENEQFF. In DNA, the CDR3 is TGCAGTGCTACGGAGAATGAGCAGTTCTTC. The V gene is TRBV20-1, the J gene TRBJ2-1; the D is unclear. CDR1 DFQATT and CDR2 SNEGSKA come from the germline V gene (reference sequence). The length of the CDR3 is 10 residues. V was shortened by 4 bases and J by 7 bases, with 5 bases between the two germline ends.

The rearrangement joins TRBV7-9 to TRBJ2-1, with TRBD2 matching over 10 bases. The germline CDR1 and CDR2 sequences are SEHNR and FQNEAQ (reference sequence). The CDR3 has 15 amino acids. V lost 2 bases and J lost 5; bases outside the gene matches: 3. DNA of the CDR3: TGTGCCAGCAGCTTATTCGGACTAGCGGACAATGAGCAGTTCTTC. This encodes CASSLFGLADNEQFF.